Presented here are 2 T cell receptor beta chains from one specimen sequenced in a study of Tregs in tolerant kidney transplant recipients. This table comes from immunoSEQ multiplex PCR, and its TCRdb copy is limited to in-frame clones, with some not included. This repertoire shows 15,000 or so clones, around 53% found once; its top ten account for 3% to 3.5%. Recipient PBMCs carried a CFSE label and met irradiated graft donor PBMCs for six to seven days before FACS sorting. These TCRs' antigens remain unknown. Here the sequenced sample was CD4+ T cells from blood cultured with allogeneic cells, taken before the transplant. The receptors were sampled from a human patient who received a combined kidney and bone marrow transplant.

V is TRBV14 and J is TRBJ2-3, with 7 bases lining up with TRBD2. The CDR3 covers 15 residues. From germline, CDR1 is SGHDN and CDR2 FVKESK. V shed 4 bases and J 1 base; nucleotides not matched to a gene: 5. CDR3 region: CASSRRGSRTDTQYF. The CDR3 DNA follows: TGTGCCAGCAGCCGGCGCGGGAGCCGCACAGATACGCAGTATTTT.

This clone is medium-sized (0.01 to 0.1%) in the sample. The chain recombines TRBV19 with TRBJ1-5; 7 positions agree with TRBD1. V shed 4 bases and J 3 bases; nucleotides not matched to a gene: 18. The germline gives CDR1 LNHDA, CDR2 SQIVND (reference sequence). The CDR3 consists of 19 residues. CDR3 coding DNA: TGTGCCAGTAGTAGGAAGATCACCTTAACAGGGGCCCTCAATCAGCCCCAGCATTTT. Translating gives CASSRKITLTGALNQPQHF.